These 3 T cell receptor beta chains originate from one sample sequenced in a study of cytomegalovirus exposure and HLA in healthy donors. The PCR was carried out with 60 Vbeta primers and 13 Jbeta primers. The repertoire was sequenced with immunoSEQ multiplex PCR; TCRdb's copy has only in-frame clones and lacks some. Of over 150,000 clones listed, about 73% are singletons. Sequenced material: PBMCs. These receptors were collected from a woman in her forties or fifties in good health and CMV-seropositive.

V is TRBV11-2 and J is TRBJ2-5; D is perhaps TRBD2 (5 bases). Trimming pared 1 base from V and 5 bases from J, leaving 8 bases between. The CDR3 contains 13 residues. Germline V gives CDR1 SGHAT, CDR2 FQNNGV. The CDR3 DNA follows: TGTGCCAGCAGCTTAGTCACGGGGGAGACCCAGTACTTC. Translating it yields CASSLVTGETQYF.

This clone came up once. The rearrangement uses TRBV21-1 and TRBJ2-6; no DNA check was done on the table's D call, TRBD1. TRBV21-1 is designated a pseudogene. This CDR3 contains 18 residues. CDR3 sequence reads: CASSKQGRVPSGANVLTF. The DNA for the CDR3 is TGTGCCAGCAGCAAGCAGGGGCGCGTACCCTCTGGGGCCAACGTCCTGACTTTC.

This sequence joins TRBV7-6 and TRBJ2-7, with D possibly matching TRBD2 (6 bases). This CDR3 comprises 15 residues. Germline CDR1 reads SGHVS; CDR2 reads FNYEAQ. V shed 0 bases and J shed 5 bases, with 14 bases lying between them. CDR3 protein: CASSLAGGRVHEQYF. As DNA, the CDR3 is TGTGCCAGCAGCTTAGCAGGAGGGCGCGTCCACGAGCAGTACTTC.